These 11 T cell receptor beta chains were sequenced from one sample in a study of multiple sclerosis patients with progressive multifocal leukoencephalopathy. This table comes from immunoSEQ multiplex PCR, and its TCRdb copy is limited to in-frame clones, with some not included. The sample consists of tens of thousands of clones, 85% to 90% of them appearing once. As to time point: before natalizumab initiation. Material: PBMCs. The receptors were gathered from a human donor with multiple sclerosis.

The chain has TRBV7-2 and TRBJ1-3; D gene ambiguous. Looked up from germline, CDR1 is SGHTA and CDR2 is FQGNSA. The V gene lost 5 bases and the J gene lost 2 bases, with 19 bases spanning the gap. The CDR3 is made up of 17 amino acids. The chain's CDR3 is CASSPPGSLIAGNTIYF. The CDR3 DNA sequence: TGTGCCAGCAGCCCCCCCGGAAGCTTGATCGCTGGAAACACCATATATTTT. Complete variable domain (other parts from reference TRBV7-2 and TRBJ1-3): GAGVSQSPSNKVTEKGKDVELRCDPISGHTALYWYRQSLGQGLEFLIYFQGNSAPDKSGLPSDRFSAERTGGSVSTLTIQRTQQEDSAVYLCASSPPGSLIAGNTIYFGEGSWLTVV.

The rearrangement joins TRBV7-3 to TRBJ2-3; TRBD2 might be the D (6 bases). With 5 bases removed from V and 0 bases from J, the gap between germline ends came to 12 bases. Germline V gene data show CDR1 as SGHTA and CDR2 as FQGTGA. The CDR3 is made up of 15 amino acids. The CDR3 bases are TGTGCCAGCAGCCGGACTATTACTAGCACAGATACGCAGTATTTT. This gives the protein CASSRTITSTDTQYF.

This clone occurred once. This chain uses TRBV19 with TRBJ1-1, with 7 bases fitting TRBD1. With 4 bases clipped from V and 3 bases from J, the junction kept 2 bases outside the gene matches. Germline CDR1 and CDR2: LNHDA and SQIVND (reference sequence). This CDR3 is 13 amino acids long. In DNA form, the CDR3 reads TGTGCCAGTAGTACCGACAGGGACACTGAAGCTTTCTTT. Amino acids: CASSTDRDTEAFF. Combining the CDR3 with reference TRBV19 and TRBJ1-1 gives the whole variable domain DGGITQSPKYLFRKEGQNVTLSCEQNLNHDAMYWYRQDPGQGLRLIYYSQIVNDFQKGDIAEGYSVSREKKESFPLTVTSAQKNPTAFYLCASSTDRDTEAFFGQGTRLTVV.

The CDR3 here is CASSQYNSGLAGSDTQYF. The CDR3, as DNA: TGTGCCAGCAGCCAGTACAACTCTGGACTAGCGGGGTCGGATACGCAGTATTTT. The rearrangement links TRBV4-2 to TRBJ2-3; 12 bases are a match to TRBD2. CDR3 length equals 18 residues. V trimming: 3 bases; J trimming: 6 bases; junction bases outside the gene matches: 13. Germline CDR1 is LGHNA and CDR2 is YNFKEQ.

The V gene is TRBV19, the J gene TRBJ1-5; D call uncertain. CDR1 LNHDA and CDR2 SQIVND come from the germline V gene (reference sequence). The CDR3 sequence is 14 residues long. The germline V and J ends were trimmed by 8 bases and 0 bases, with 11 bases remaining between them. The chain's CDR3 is CASGTAYSNQPQHF. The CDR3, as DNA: TGTGCCAGTGGAACGGCTTATAGCAATCAGCCCCAGCATTTT.

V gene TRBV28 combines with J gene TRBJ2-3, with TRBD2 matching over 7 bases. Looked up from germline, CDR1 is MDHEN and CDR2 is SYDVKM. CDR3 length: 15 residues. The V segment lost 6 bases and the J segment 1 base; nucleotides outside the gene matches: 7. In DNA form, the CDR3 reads TGTGCCAGCAGCTTGGCGGGACTACGCACAGATACGCAGTATTTT. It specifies CASSLAGLRTDTQYF.

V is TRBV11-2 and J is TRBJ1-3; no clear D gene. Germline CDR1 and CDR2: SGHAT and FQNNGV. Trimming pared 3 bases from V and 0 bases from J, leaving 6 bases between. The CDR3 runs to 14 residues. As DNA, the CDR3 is TGTGCCAGCAGCTTCAGGCTCTCTGGAAACACCATATATTTT. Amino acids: CASSFRLSGNTIYF. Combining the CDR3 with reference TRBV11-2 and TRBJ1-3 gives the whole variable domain EAGVAQSPRYKIIEKRQSVAFWCNPISGHATLYWYQQILGQGPKLLIQFQNNGVVDDSQLPKDRFSAERLKGVDSTLKIQPAKLEDSAVYLCASSFRLSGNTIYFGEGSWLTVV.

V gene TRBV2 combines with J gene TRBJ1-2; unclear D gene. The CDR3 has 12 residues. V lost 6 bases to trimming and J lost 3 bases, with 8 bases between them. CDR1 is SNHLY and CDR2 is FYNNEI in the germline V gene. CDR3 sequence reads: CASRLNDYGYTF. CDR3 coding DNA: TGTGCCAGCAGGCTGAATGACTATGGCTACACCTTC.

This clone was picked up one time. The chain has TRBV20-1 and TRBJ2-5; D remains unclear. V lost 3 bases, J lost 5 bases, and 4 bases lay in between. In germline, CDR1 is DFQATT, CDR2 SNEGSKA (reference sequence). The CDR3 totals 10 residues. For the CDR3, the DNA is TGCAGTGCTAGTATCGAGACCCAGTACTTC. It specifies CSASIETQYF.

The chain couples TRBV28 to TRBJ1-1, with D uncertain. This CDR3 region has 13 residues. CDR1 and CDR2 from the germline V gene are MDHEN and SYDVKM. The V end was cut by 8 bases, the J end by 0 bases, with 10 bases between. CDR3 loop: CASRDSLNTEAFF. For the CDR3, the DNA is TGTGCCAGCCGGGATTCCCTGAACACTGAAGCTTTCTTT.

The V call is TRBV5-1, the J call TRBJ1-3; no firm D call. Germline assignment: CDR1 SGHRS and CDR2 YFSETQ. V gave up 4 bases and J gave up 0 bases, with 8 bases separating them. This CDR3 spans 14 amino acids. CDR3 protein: CASSPVSSGNTIYF. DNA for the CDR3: TGCGCCAGCAGCCCCGTAAGCTCTGGAAACACCATATATTTT.